This T cell receptor (beta chain) is from a study of shared clonotypes between healthy human individuals. As for this clone: The antigen is not known.

The V gene's germline CDR1 is SEHNR and CDR2 FQNEAQ (reference sequence). The CDR3 sequence is 16 residues long. V lost 5 bases, J lost 1 base, and 17 bases lay in between. Study-level findings and limits: Deeper or shallower sequencing was expected to change how clonotypes are shared among donors.

An even split of each subset's genomic DNA across several immunoSEQ plates was performed. Each PCR replicate from the sorted subsets contained about 200 ng DNA, which is about 31,000 T cell genomes. Produced via immunoSEQ multiplex PCR; TCRdb's table is partial and in-frame only. This sample yields some 1 million clones, of which more than 60% are seen a single time; 1.5% belongs to the top ten. This clonotype was sampled from a man between 18 and 35 years old in good health. The rearrangement joins TRBV7-9 to TRBJ2-5; TRBD2 might be the D (6 bases). Sequencing was performed on memory CD4+ T cells sorted from blood. Stated subset: CD45RA-negative fraction. CDR3 sequence reads: CASSEGPAGSQETQYF. In DNA, the CDR3 is TGTGCCAGCAGCGAAGGCCCTGCGGGGTCCCAAGAGACCCAGTACTTC.